These 25 T cell receptor beta chains share one sample of origin, sequenced in a study of graft-versus-host responses after intestinal transplantation. Measured with immunoSEQ multiplex PCR; TCRdb has only the in-frame clones, and not every one. The sample shows 70,000 to 100,000 clones, around 90% of them seen only once. Antigen specificity for these receptors is unknown. The source material was unstimulated CD4+ T cells sorted from spleen or lymph node cells, sampled before intestinal transplant. The receptors were gathered from a human donor who received an intestinal transplant.

This clone was picked up a small number of times. The chain recombines TRBV2 with TRBJ2-5; 7 nucleotides line up with TRBD2. Germline CDR1 is SNHLY and CDR2 is FYNNEI. V was pared by 7 bases and J by 2 bases, with 7 bases of the junction left unmatched. This CDR3 is built from 14 residues. CDR3 DNA sequence: TGTGCCAGCAAGACGGGGGAGGGGCAAGAGACCCAGTACTTC. Its translation is CASKTGEGQETQYF.

This rearrangement joins TRBV11-2 to TRBJ2-7, with TRBD2 identical over 8 bases. The junction had 13 bases not matched to a gene; V was cut back by 5 bases and J by 7 bases. Germline assignment: CDR1 SGHAT and CDR2 FQNNGV. This CDR3 contains 15 residues. The CDR3 DNA reads TGTGCCAGCAGCCCCAGCGGGAGATGGGGGAAAGAGCAGTACTTC. This codes for CASSPSGRWGKEQYF.

The V and J genes are TRBV4-2 and TRBJ1-4; maybe TRBD1 (5 bases). Germline CDR1 reads LGHNA; CDR2 reads YNFKEQ. The CDR3 is made up of 11 amino acids. V was pared by 4 bases and J by 12 bases, with 9 bases between. This CDR3 is CASSLRGELFF. The CDR3 DNA reads TGTGCCAGCAGCCTTCGGGGGGAACTGTTTTTT.

The chain has TRBV2 and TRBJ2-1, with 9 bases matching TRBD2. The junction had 4 bases not matched to a gene; V was cut back by 3 bases and J by 4 bases. Looked up from germline, CDR1 is SNHLY and CDR2 is FYNNEI. The CDR3 covers 15 residues. CDR3 residues: CASSDSLAGYNEQFF. For the CDR3, the DNA is TGTGCCAGCAGTGACTCCCTAGCGGGGTACAATGAGCAGTTCTTC.

The chain links TRBV6-1 to TRBJ2-2; 7 nucleotides align to TRBD1. Trimming at V came to 8 bases and at J to 3 bases, leaving 6 bases not matched to a gene. The V gene's germline CDR1 is MNHNS and CDR2 SASEGT. The CDR3 is 14 amino acids. The CDR3 region has the DNA TGTGCCAGCGCCGGGACAGCCTACACCGGGGAGCTGTTTTTT. Residues: CASAGTAYTGELFF.

The chain has TRBV5-1 and TRBJ2-1; D might be TRBD2 (6 bases). This CDR3 comprises 19 residues. V gave up 7 bases and J gave up 7 bases, with 33 bases separating them. Germline V gene data show CDR1 as SGHRS and CDR2 as YFSETQ. DNA of the CDR3: TGCGCCAGCTCATTTGGCGGGGCGAAGAAAGGCCAGGGATGGAATGAGCAGTTCTTC. Its translation is CASSFGGAKKGQGWNEQFF.

CDR3 nucleotides: TGTGCCAGCAGTTTGGGGCCGGGACTAGTAACAGATACGCAGTATTTT. It codes for CASSLGPGLVTDTQYF. V gene TRBV28 combines with J gene TRBJ2-3; 8 positions agree with TRBD2. The CDR3 has 16 residues. V lost 3 bases, J lost 3 bases, and 8 bases stayed unmatched. The germline CDR1 and CDR2 sequences are MDHEN and SYDVKM. Based on the CDR3 plus reference TRBV28 and TRBJ2-3, the full variable domain is DVKVTQSSRYLVKRTGEKVFLECVQDMDHENMFWYRQDPGLGLRLIYFSYDVKMKEKGDIPEGYSVSREKKERFSLILESASTNQTSMYLCASSLGPGLVTDTQYFGPGTRLTVL.

The CDR3 nucleotides are TGTGCCAGCAGTCAGGGGGTTACCTACGAGCAGTACTTC. As protein: CASSQGVTYEQYF. The chain has TRBV2 and TRBJ2-7; 7 bases fit TRBD1. The CDR3 is 13 residues long. The germline V gene encodes CDR1 SNHLY and CDR2 FYNNEI. J was trimmed by 2 bases and V by 5 bases; bases with no gene match: 3.

V gene TRBV19 combines with J gene TRBJ2-2, with TRBD1 matching over 8 bases. The trim removed 2 bases at V and 5 bases at J, leaving 16 bases unmatched. The V gene's germline CDR1 is LNHDA and CDR2 SQIVND (reference sequence). This CDR3 is 19 amino acids long. Written as DNA, the CDR3 is TGTGCCAGTAGTATAACCCCGGGCCTGACAGGGGTCCGGACCGGGGAGCTGTTTTTT. Protein: CASSITPGLTGVRTGELFF.

This chain connects TRBV30 to TRBJ1-1, with D unresolved. Germline V gene sequence: CDR1 GTSNPN, CDR2 SVGIG (reference sequence). V was shortened by 1 base and J by 1 base, with 7 bases between the two germline ends. The CDR3 extends over 13 amino acids. The CDR3 region is CAWSGWPNTEAFF. CDR3 in DNA: TGTGCCTGGAGTGGGTGGCCGAACACTGAAGCTTTCTTT.

A note on this clone: Other DNA sequences in the sample encode the same CDR3. The V gene is TRBV11-2, the J gene TRBJ2-7; 8 nucleotides match TRBD2. The length of the CDR3 is 14 residues. J was trimmed by 2 bases and V by 1 base; bases with no gene match: 1. Germline CDR1 SGHAT, CDR2 FQNNGV. The DNA of the CDR3 is TGTGCCAGCAGCTTAGGGCGGGGGGCCTACGAGCAGTACTTC. Translated: CASSLGRGAYEQYF.

This clone was observed a single time. The identical CDR3 is also encoded by other nucleotide sequences in the sample. V is TRBV28 and J is TRBJ1-1; TRBD1 might be the D (6 bases). V was shortened by 1 base and J by 1 base, with 10 bases between the two germline ends. Looked up from germline, CDR1 is MDHEN and CDR2 is SYDVKM. The CDR3 consists of 15 residues. The CDR3 DNA reads TGTGCCAGCAGTTTATTCGGACAGCCGAACACTGAAGCTTTCTTT. It is translated as CASSLFGQPNTEAFF.

This chain links TRBV6-5 with TRBJ1-2; D is perhaps TRBD1 (6 bases). The CDR3 runs to 13 residues. Trimming took off 6 bases at V and 8 bases at J, with 16 bases between the two ends. CDR1 MNHEY and CDR2 SVGAGI come from the germline V gene. CDR3 coding DNA: TGTGCCAGCAGCTGGCAGGGGCGAGGAGGCTACACCTTC. It translates to CASSWQGRGGYTF.

The chain carries TRBV2 and TRBJ1-6, with D unresolved. The CDR3 contains 13 residues. The V end lost 10 bases, the J end lost 8 bases, and 15 bases lay between the germline ends. Per germline, CDR1 SNHLY and CDR2 FYNNEI. In DNA form, the CDR3 reads TGTGCCACCTCCCAAGGCGCGGATTCACCCCTCCACTTT. Translating it yields CATSQGADSPLHF.

This clone has just a few counts. V gene TRBV25-1 combines with J gene TRBJ2-7; TRBD1 aligns across 8 bases. This CDR3 spans 14 amino acids. With 4 bases clipped from V and 3 bases from J, the junction kept 5 bases outside the gene matches. Germline assignment: CDR1 MGHDK and CDR2 SYGVNS. CDR3 bases: TGTGCCAGCAGTGCCGGGACAGGAGACTACGAGCAGTACTTC. It codes for CASSAGTGDYEQYF.

The rearrangement joins TRBV28 to TRBJ2-7; D possibly corresponds to TRBD2 (6 bases). CDR1 is MDHEN, CDR2 SYDVKM, per germline. Between the trimmed V and J ends, which lost 5 bases and 2 bases, there was a span of 10 bases. The CDR3 is made up of 13 amino acids. For the CDR3, the DNA is TGTGCCAGCAGTATTAGCGGAGCCTACGAGCAGTACTTC. The encoded protein is CASSISGAYEQYF.

This chain joins TRBV19 and TRBJ1-1; weak D call: TRBD1 (6 bases). Per germline, CDR1 LNHDA and CDR2 SQIVND (reference sequence). The CDR3 covers 14 residues. V lost 6 bases to trimming and J lost 0 bases, with 11 bases between them. Here the CDR3 reads CASRDRGLNTEAFF. The DNA for the CDR3 is TGTGCCAGTAGGGACAGAGGATTGAACACTGAAGCTTTCTTT.

The V and J genes are TRBV5-1 and TRBJ2-1, with D possibly TRBD2 on 5 matching bases. Deletions cut 3 bases from V and 5 bases from J, with 6 bases between. There are 12 residues in the CDR3. Germline-derived CDR1 and CDR2 are SGHRS and YFSETQ. CDR3 residues: CASSSGDNEQFF. As DNA, the CDR3 is TGCGCCAGCAGCTCCGGGGACAATGAGCAGTTCTTC.

CDR3 sequence reads: CASSEYKGYSTDTQYF. The DNA of the CDR3 is TGTGCCAGCAGTGAATATAAGGGGTATAGCACAGATACGCAGTATTTT. The V call is TRBV2, the J call TRBJ2-3; D is possibly TRBD1 (5 bases). CDR1 is SNHLY and CDR2 is FYNNEI in the germline V gene. V lost 2 bases and J 0 bases, leaving 12 bases between the germline ends. This CDR3 is 16 amino acids long.

The V call is TRBV19, the J call TRBJ1-1; D gene uncertain. Trimming removed 3 bases from V and 1 base from J, with 6 bases in between. The CDR3 runs 13 residues. Germline loops: CDR1 LNHDA, CDR2 SQIVND (reference sequence). The CDR3 spells CASSIAQNTEAFF. The CDR3 DNA follows: TGTGCCAGTAGTATTGCACAGAACACTGAAGCTTTCTTT.

This chain uses TRBV29-1 with TRBJ2-3; D remains ambiguous. Trimming removed 5 bases at V and 1 base at J, with 10 bases between. Per germline, CDR1 SQVTM and CDR2 ANQGSEA. This CDR3 contains 13 residues. Written as DNA, the CDR3 is TGCAGCGTTCGTATTACACGCACAGATACGCAGTATTTT. Its translation: CSVRITRTDTQYF.

J is TRBJ2-5 and V is TRBV6-5; D call uncertain. This CDR3 region has 14 residues. V dropped 2 bases and J dropped 2 bases, with 9 bases sitting between them. The germline gives CDR1 MNHEY, CDR2 SVGAGI. CDR3 sequence (DNA): TGTGCCAGCAGTTACCTCCACAATCAAGAGACCCAGTACTTC. It encodes CASSYLHNQETQYF.

The sample holds one count of this clone. CDR3 region: CATESGGYNEQFF. CDR3 sequence (DNA): TGTGCCACCGAGAGCGGGGGTTACAATGAGCAGTTCTTC. The chain recombines TRBV28 with TRBJ2-1; 8 nucleotides align to TRBD2. CDR1 and CDR2 from the germline V gene are MDHEN and SYDVKM. V gave up 10 bases and J gave up 4 bases; unmatched junction bases: 6. The CDR3 runs to 13 residues.

The chain links TRBV2 to TRBJ1-6; D gene ambiguous. Between the trimmed V and J ends, which lost 6 bases and 0 bases, there was a span of 6 bases. The length of the CDR3 is 14 residues. Germline assignment: CDR1 SNHLY and CDR2 FYNNEI. The CDR3 DNA sequence: TGTGCCAGCAGCAATCCCTCCTATAATTCACCCCTCCACTTT. Translation gives CASSNPSYNSPLHF.

The CDR3 protein is CASSSKTGGFYEQYF. The CDR3 nucleotides are TGCGCCAGCAGCTCGAAGACAGGGGGCTTCTACGAGCAGTACTTC. The gene calls are TRBV5-1 and TRBJ2-7, with 10 bases that match TRBD1. Germline-derived CDR1 and CDR2 are SGHRS and YFSETQ. The junction had 6 bases not matched to a gene; V was cut back by 3 bases and J by 3 bases. The CDR3 is 15 amino acids.